The 3 T cell receptor beta chains below were found in one sample sequenced in a study of shared clonotypes between healthy human individuals. Clones were sequenced by immunoSEQ multiplex PCR, and TCRdb holds only the in-frame ones, with some missing. The data hold some 1 million clones, with around 74% observed a single time. Sequencing used memory CD4+ T cells sorted from blood. Subset: CD45RA-negative fraction. The receptors here all came from a young man in good health.

The chain employs TRBV15 and TRBJ1-2; tentatively, D is TRBD1 (5 bases). The V end lost 5 bases, the J end lost 4 bases, and 11 bases lay between the germline ends. Germline CDR1 and CDR2: LNHNV and YYDKDF (reference sequence). This CDR3 comprises 13 residues. This CDR3 reads CATSGAGGYGYTF. As DNA, the CDR3 is TGTGCCACCAGCGGGGCGGGGGGCTATGGCTACACCTTC.

This clone was found a few times. The J gene is TRBJ2-1, the V gene TRBV7-6; D ambiguous. Germline V CDR1 and CDR2: SGHVS, FNYEAQ. The V gene lost 0 bases and the J gene lost 0 bases, with 12 bases spanning the gap. The CDR3 has 17 amino acids. The CDR3 loop is CASSLAQRAYSYNEQFF. The CDR3 DNA sequence: TGTGCCAGCAGCTTAGCGCAACGCGCCTACTCCTACAATGAGCAGTTCTTC. Combining the CDR3 with reference TRBV7-6 and TRBJ2-1 gives the whole variable domain GAGVSQSPRYKVTKRGQDVALRCDPISGHVSLYWYRQALGQGPEFLTYFNYEAQQDKSGLPNDRFSAERPEGSISTLTIQRTEQRDSAMYRCASSLAQRAYSYNEQFFGPGTRLTVL.

This clone was picked up one time. The genes are TRBV2 and TRBJ2-1; perhaps TRBD2 as D (6 bases). The germline V gene encodes CDR1 SNHLY and CDR2 FYNNEI. V was clipped by 7 bases and J by 5 bases, with 12 bases between them. This CDR3 spans 13 amino acids. The CDR3 DNA is TGTGCCAGCAAGGTAGCGGAAAACAATGAGCAGTTCTTC. Amino acids: CASKVAENNEQFF.